This T cell receptor (beta chain) was sequenced during a study of a mutant IDH1 vaccine in newly diagnosed glioma. Study details: Among treated patients, around 60% were male and about 40% female, and mean age was about 40 years. Earlier care involved radiotherapy, temozolomide, or both, and the majority received both.

Time point defined: baseline, week 1 (first vaccination visit). The treatment: pre-vaccination baseline after standard-of-care therapy. Germline values: CDR1 SGHRS, CDR2 YFSETQ. Trimming took off 2 bases at V and 1 base at J, with 11 bases between the two ends. This CDR3 contains 15 residues. TCRdb keeps only in-frame clones here, not all; method: immunoSEQ multiplex PCR. The repertoire has approximately 100,000 clones, 80% to 90% of them found once; the top ten carry around 0.6%. V and J are TRBV5-1 and TRBJ2-3; tentatively, D is TRBD1 (6 bases). This clonotype was sampled from a woman between 50 and 59 years old with glioma. The source material was PBMCs, sampled from a glioma patient treated with radiotherapy, temozolomide or both. CDR3 DNA: TGCGCCAGCAGCTTTCAGGACAGACGCACAGATACGCAGTATTTT. Translating it yields CASSFQDRRTDTQYF. The complete variable domain, with remaining parts taken from reference TRBV5-1 and TRBJ2-3, reads KAGVTQTPRYLIKTRGQQVTLSCSPISGHRSVSWYQQTPGQGLQFLFEYFSETQRNKGNFPGRFSGRQFSNSRSEMNVSTLELGDSALYLCASSFQDRRTDTQYFGPGTRLTVL.